What follows is one TCR beta chain and its context. The antigen is undetermined. The entry originates in a study of early stage breast cancer tumors. Study findings and constraints: Chain pairing and CD4, CD8 or FOXP3 expression were not captured. Commonly generated sequences made up most enriched TCRB sequences shared between patients.

This CDR3 region has 16 residues. The V segment lost 2 bases and the J segment 5 bases; nucleotides outside the gene matches: 10. Germline CDR1 reads MNHEY; CDR2 reads SVGAGI. Each sample had two DNA replicates, about 0.52 ug blood or around 1.5 ug tissue. Repertoires were generated with immunoSEQ multiplex PCR, while TCRdb's copy carries only in-frame clones and drops some. The sample includes about 36,000 clones, 70% to 80% of them seen just once. The sequencing sample was made of blood. The sequence came from a person aged 55-75 years with breast cancer. The chain employs TRBV6-5 and TRBJ1-2, with TRBD1 matching over 8 bases. CDR3 nucleotides: TGTGCCAGCAGTTACGCCGCAGGGGGCGTAGGATATGGCTACACCTTC. Translation gives CASSYAAGGVGYGYTF.